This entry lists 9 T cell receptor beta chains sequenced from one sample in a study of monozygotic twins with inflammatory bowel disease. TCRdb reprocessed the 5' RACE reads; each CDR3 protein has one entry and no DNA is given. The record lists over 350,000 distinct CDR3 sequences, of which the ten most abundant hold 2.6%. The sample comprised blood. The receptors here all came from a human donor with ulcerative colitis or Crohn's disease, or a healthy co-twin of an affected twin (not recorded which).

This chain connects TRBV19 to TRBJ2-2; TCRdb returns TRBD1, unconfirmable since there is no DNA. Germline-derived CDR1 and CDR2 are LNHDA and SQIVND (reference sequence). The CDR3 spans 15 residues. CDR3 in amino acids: CASNILQGAAGELFF.

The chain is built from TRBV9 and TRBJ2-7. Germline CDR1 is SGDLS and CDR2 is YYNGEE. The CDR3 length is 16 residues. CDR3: CASSVGPSATNYEQYF.

The CDR3 sequence is CSAISAGKNYGYTF. The J gene is TRBJ1-2, the V gene TRBV20-1; TCRdb designates TRBD1, a call that cannot be tested without DNA. The length of the CDR3 is 14 residues. Germline V gene sequence: CDR1 DFQATT, CDR2 SNEGSKA (reference sequence).

The CDR3 sequence is CASSLALAGGGSNQPQHF. The V call is TRBV5-5, the J call TRBJ1-5; with no DNA, the TCRdb D assignment of TRBD1 cannot be verified. This CDR3 is 18 amino acids long. Germline V gene lookup returns CDR1 SGHKS and CDR2 YYEKEE (reference sequence).

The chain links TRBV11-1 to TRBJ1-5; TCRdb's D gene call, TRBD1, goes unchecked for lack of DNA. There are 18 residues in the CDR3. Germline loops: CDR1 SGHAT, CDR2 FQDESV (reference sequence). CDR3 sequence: CASSKAGTGIYSNQPQHF.

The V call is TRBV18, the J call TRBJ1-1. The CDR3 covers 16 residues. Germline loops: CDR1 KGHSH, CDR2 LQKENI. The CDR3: CASSPGPHRMNTEAFF.

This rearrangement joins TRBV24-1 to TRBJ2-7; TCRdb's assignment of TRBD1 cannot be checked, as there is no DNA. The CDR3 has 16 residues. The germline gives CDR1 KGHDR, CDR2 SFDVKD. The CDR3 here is CATSDAGQGGTYEQYF.

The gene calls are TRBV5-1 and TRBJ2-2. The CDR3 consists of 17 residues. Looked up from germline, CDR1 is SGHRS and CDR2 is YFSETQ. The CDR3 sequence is CASTGPAARTNTGELFF.

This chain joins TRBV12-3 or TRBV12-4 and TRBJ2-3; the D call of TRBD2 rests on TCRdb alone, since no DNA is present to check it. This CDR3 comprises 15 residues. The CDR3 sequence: CASSFLAGGADTQYF.